The 10 T cell receptor beta chains presented below share a single source sample, sequenced in a study of T cell clonality in common variable immunodeficiency. Repertoires were generated with immunoSEQ multiplex PCR, while TCRdb's copy carries only in-frame clones and drops some. The record shows around 50,000 clones for this sample, with no singletons present. Sample: peripheral blood mononuclear cells. The receptors come from a person aged 18-70 years in good health.

This clone was seen at least ten times. Here the CDR3 reads CASSFGGGAGELFF. The sequenced CDR3 bases are TGCGCCAGCAGCTTCGGCGGGGGGGCCGGGGAG. V gene TRBV5-1 combines with J gene TRBJ2-2; 9 bases line up with TRBD2. Read coverage stops 3 residues before the CDR3 terminus; the germline J gene supplies the remainder. Germline assignment: CDR1 SGHRS and CDR2 YFSETQ. V shed 2 bases and J 6 bases; nucleotides not matched to a gene: 2. CDR3 length equals 14 residues.

This clone was detected ten times or more. The DNA ends 3 residues before the CDR3 does, and the rest of the CDR3 is filled in from the germline J gene. V gene TRBV19 combines with J gene TRBJ2-3; 11 bases are shared with TRBD2. The V segment lost 11 bases and the J segment 5 bases; nucleotides outside the gene matches: 6. The CDR3 has 13 residues. Germline CDR1 reads LNHDA; CDR2 reads SQIVND (reference sequence). CDR3 residues: CAASGGQGDTQYF. The sequenced part of the CDR3 DNA is TGTGCCGCTAGCGGGGGGCAAGGAGATACG.

This clone was observed at least ten times. The sequence runs out 3 residues before the end of the CDR3; the remainder is reconstructed from the germline J gene. The chain links TRBV10-3 to TRBJ1-1; TRBD1 matches 9 bases. The ends lost 10 bases at V and 2 bases at J; junction bases unmatched: 5. Looked up from germline, CDR1 is ENHRY and CDR2 is SYGVKD. The CDR3 extends over 13 amino acids. CDR3 loop: CATRTGVNTEAFF. Partial CDR3 DNA: TGTGCCACCCGGACAGGGGTAAACACTGAA.

In this sample, this clone turned up many times. The read terminates 3 residues before the CDR3 end, so the remaining end is supplied by the germline J gene. The chain couples TRBV14 to TRBJ1-3; a possible D gene is TRBD1 (6 bases). V was clipped by 2 bases and J by 0 bases, with 8 bases between them. Germline CDR1 is SGHDN and CDR2 is FVKESK. The CDR3 covers 15 residues. The sequenced CDR3 bases are TGTGCCAGCAGCCAAAGGGACATCTCTGGAAACACC. Translated: CASSQRDISGNT. The complete CDR3 reads CASSQRDISGNTIYF.

This clone has a count of ten or more. Read coverage stops 3 residues before the CDR3 terminus; the germline J gene supplies the remainder. The chain has TRBV5-1 and TRBJ1-1; unclear D gene. The V gene lost 0 bases and the J gene lost 6 bases, with 12 bases spanning the gap. The germline V gene has CDR1 SGHRS and CDR2 YFSETQ. The CDR3 totals 14 residues. CDR3: CASSLVRGQSEAFF. The DNA read from the CDR3 is TGCGCCAGCAGCTTGGTTAGAGGGCAATCTGAA.

This clone has ten or more counts. The sequenced fragment ends 3 residues before the CDR3 boundary, so the rest is inferred from the germline J gene. The rearrangement uses TRBV5-1 and TRBJ2-1; D unresolved. The CDR3 sequence is 14 residues long. Germline-derived CDR1 and CDR2 are SGHRS and YFSETQ. V was trimmed by 0 bases and J by 6 bases, leaving 10 bases between them. CDR3 DNA, as far as it was read: TGCGCCAGCAGCTTGGACCTAGTTGGCAATGAG. The encoded protein is CASSLDLVGNE. The entire CDR3 is CASSLDLVGNEQFF.

This clone was counted ten times or more. The read ends 3 residues shy of where the CDR3 ends; the end is completed using the germline J gene. The chain carries TRBV19 and TRBJ2-1, with D hard to call. This CDR3 has 16 residues. Trimming stripped 4 bases from V and 1 base from J, with 14 bases between. The V gene's germline CDR1 is LNHDA and CDR2 SQIVND (reference sequence). The CDR3 sequence is CASSNPQTPSYNEQFF. The CDR3 bases that were read are TGTGCCAGTAGTAATCCCCAGACACCTTCCTACAATGAG.

Many counts were recorded for this clone. The read ends 3 residues early relative to the CDR3; the germline J gene fills the gap. V and J are TRBV28 and TRBJ2-7; possibly TRBD1 for D (6 bases). Germline CDR1 MDHEN, CDR2 SYDVKM. The CDR3 extends over 15 amino acids. Trimming removed 5 bases at V and 6 bases at J, with 20 bases between. The CDR3 loop is CASSATGYRLSEQYF. Incomplete CDR3 DNA: TGTGCCAGCAGTGCGACAGGTTACAGACTTTCCGAG.

This clone was counted ten times or more. The read gets to within 3 residues of the CDR3 end, and the germline J gene fills in the rest. This specimen includes other DNA sequences encoding the same CDR3. V and J are TRBV5-1 and TRBJ1-1; TRBD1 matches at 10 bases. The CDR3 runs 15 residues. The V and J ends lost 0 bases and 6 bases, in that order; junction bases with no gene match: 5. In germline, CDR1 is SGHRS, CDR2 YFSETQ. The CDR3 loop reads CASSLASGQGAEAFF. The CDR3 bases that were read are TGCGCCAGCAGCTTGGCCTCTGGACAGGGGGCTGAA.

This clone was counted ten times or more. Read coverage stops 3 residues before the CDR3 terminus; the germline J gene supplies the remainder. J is TRBJ2-7 and V is TRBV7-2; the D call may be TRBD1 or TRBD2 (5 bases each). CDR1 is SGHTA, CDR2 FQGNSA, per germline. The CDR3 length is 14 residues. Trimming removed 6 bases at V and 3 bases at J, with 15 bases between. The CDR3: CASSRGAGNYEQYF. The sequenced part of the CDR3 DNA is TGTGCCAGCAGTCGAGGGGCAGGGAACTACGAG.